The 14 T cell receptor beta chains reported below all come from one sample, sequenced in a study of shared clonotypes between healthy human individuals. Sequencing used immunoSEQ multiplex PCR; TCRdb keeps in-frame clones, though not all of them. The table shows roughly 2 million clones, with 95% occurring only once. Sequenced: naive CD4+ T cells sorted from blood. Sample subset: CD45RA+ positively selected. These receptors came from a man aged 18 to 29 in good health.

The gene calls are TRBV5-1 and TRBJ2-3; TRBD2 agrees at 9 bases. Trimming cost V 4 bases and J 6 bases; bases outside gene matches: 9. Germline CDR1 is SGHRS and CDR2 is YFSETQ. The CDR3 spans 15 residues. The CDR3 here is CASSRSGGPLDTQYF. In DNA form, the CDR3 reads TGCGCCAGCAGCAGAAGCGGGGGGCCTTTGGATACGCAGTATTTT.

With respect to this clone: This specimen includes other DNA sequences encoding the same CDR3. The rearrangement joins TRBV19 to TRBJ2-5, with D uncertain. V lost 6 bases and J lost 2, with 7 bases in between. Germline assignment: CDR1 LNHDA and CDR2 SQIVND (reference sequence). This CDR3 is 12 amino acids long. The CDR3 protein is CASRAGQETQYF. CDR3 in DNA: TGTGCCAGTAGGGCCGGACAAGAGACCCAGTACTTC.

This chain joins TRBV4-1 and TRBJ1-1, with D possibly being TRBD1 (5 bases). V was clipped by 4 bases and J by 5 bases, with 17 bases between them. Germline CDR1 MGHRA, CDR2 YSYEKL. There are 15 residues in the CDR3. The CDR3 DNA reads TGCGCCAGCAGCCGACCGGGGACGTCGGGAACTGAAGCTTTCTTT. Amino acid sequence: CASSRPGTSGTEAFF.

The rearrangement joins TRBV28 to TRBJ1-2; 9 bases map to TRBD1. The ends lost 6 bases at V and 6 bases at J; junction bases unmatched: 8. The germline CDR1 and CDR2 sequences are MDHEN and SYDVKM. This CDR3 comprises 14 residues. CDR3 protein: CASSSIGTGNGYTF. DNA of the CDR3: TGTGCCAGCAGCTCAATCGGGACAGGGAATGGCTACACCTTC.

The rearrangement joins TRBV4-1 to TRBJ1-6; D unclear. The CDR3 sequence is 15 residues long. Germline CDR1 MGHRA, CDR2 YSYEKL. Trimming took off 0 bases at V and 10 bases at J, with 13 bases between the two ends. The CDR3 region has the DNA TGCGCCAGCAGCCAAGATTGGTCCCCTGAATCACCCCTCCACTTT. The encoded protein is CASSQDWSPESPLHF.

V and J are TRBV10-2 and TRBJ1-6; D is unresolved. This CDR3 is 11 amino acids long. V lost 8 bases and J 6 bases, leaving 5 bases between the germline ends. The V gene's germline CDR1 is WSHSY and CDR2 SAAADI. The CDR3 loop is CASGGNSPLHF. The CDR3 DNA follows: TGCGCCAGCGGAGGTAATTCACCCCTCCACTTT.

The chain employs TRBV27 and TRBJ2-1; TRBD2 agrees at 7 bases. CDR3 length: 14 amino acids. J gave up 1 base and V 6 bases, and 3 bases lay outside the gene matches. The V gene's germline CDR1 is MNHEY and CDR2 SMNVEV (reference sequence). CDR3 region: CASRRAGSYNEQFF. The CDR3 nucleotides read TGTGCCAGCAGAAGAGCGGGATCCTACAATGAGCAGTTCTTC.

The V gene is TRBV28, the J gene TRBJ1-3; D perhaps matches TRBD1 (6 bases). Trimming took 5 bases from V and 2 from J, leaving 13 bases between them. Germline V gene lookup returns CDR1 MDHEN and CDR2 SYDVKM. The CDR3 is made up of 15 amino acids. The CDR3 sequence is CASSPPGGPGNTIYF. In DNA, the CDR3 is TGTGCCAGCAGTCCGCCGGGGGGCCCTGGAAACACCATATATTTT.

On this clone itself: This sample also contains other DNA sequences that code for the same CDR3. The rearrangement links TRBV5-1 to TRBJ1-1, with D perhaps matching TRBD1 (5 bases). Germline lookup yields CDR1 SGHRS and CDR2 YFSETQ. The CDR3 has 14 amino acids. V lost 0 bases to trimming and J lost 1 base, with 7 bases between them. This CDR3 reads CASSLDRPNTEAFF. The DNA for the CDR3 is TGCGCCAGCAGCTTGGACAGGCCGAACACTGAAGCTTTCTTT.

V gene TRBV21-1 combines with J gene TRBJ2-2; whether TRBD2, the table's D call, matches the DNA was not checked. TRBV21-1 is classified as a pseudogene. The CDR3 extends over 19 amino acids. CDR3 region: CASSKSGLAGYHGTGELFF. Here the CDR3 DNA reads TGTGCCAGCAGCAAAAGTGGGCTAGCGGGATACCATGGAACCGGGGAGCTGTTTTTT.

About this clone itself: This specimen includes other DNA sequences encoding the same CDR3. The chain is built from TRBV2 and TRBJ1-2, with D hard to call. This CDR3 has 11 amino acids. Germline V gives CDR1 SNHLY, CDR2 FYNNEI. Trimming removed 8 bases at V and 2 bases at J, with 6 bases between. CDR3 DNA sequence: TGTGCCAGCGGGGAAAACTATGGCTACACCTTC. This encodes CASGENYGYTF.

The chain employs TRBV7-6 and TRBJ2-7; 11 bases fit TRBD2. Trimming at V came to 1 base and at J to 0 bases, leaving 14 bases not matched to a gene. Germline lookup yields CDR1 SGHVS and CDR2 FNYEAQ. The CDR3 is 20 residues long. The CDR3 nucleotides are TGTGCCAGCAGCTTAGTCCTTGACTTACTAGCGGGAGCTGTCTCCTACGAGCAGTACTTC. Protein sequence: CASSLVLDLLAGAVSYEQYF.

The DNA for the CDR3 is TGTGCCAGCAGCCCGGCCGACTGGAATGAAAAACTGTTTTTT. It translates to CASSPADWNEKLFF. The rearrangement links TRBV27 to TRBJ1-4; D remains ambiguous. CDR3 length: 14 amino acids. The V gene lost 6 bases and the J gene lost 5 bases, with 13 bases spanning the gap. Germline V gives CDR1 MNHEY, CDR2 SMNVEV (reference sequence).

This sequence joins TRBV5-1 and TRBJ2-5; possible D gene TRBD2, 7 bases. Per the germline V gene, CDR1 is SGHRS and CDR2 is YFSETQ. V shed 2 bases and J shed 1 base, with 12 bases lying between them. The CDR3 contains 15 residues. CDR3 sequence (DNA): TGCGCCAGCAGCTTATGGCGGGGGCTCCAAGAGACCCAGTACTTC. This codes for CASSLWRGLQETQYF.